This is a list of T cell receptor beta chains from one sample in a study of blood T cell repertoires in COVID-19. Some clones are missing from TCRdb's copy, which holds only in-frame ones; the method was immunoSEQ multiplex PCR. The sample shows 300,000 to 400,000 clones, approximately 90% of them seen only once. Sequenced: peripheral blood. These receptors all stem from a woman in her late teens or twenties who had recovered from COVID-19. Each CDR3 is given with its conserved first and last residue. A D gene is named only where the DNA matches it firmly. Not every row has a clone size; where given, it reads once, few, many or a size class.

D: TRBD1; J: TRBJ1-2; size: .; V: TRBV19; DNA: TGTGCCAGTAGTAACCGACAGGGACGATATGGCTACACCTTC; CDR3: CASSNRQGRYGYTF
D: TRBD2; J: TRBJ2-3; size: .; V: TRBV7-8; DNA: TGTGCCAGCAGCTTAGCCTGGCGGGAGGCCACTAGCACAGATACGCAGTATTTT; CDR3: CASSLAWREATSTDTQYF
D: .; J: TRBJ2-4; size: .; V: TRBV7-2; DNA: TGTGCCAGCAGCCCAGACTCGAGAAAAACCATTCAGTACTTC; CDR3: CASSPDSRKTIQYF
D: .; J: TRBJ2-5; size: .; V: TRBV30; DNA: .; CDR3: CAWSEVAGGSYF
D: TRBD2; J: TRBJ2-5; size: once; V: TRBV4-3; DNA: TGCGCCAGCAGCCAAGATTTCGGGACTAGTATGGGACAAGAGACCCAGTACTTC; CDR3: CASSQDFGTSMGQETQYF
D: .; J: TRBJ1-3; size: .; V: TRBV30; DNA: TGTGCCTGGAGTTTCTCGGGTTTCTCTGGAAACACCATATATTTT; CDR3: CAWSFSGFSGNTIYF
D: TRBD1; J: TRBJ1-6; size: once; V: TRBV4-1; DNA: TGCGCCAGCAGCCAAGAGAAGGGGGCGCAGTCACCCCTCCACTTT; CDR3: CASSQEKGAQSPLHF
D: TRBD2; J: TRBJ2-3; size: .; V: TRBV19; DNA: TGTGCCAGTAGTTGGTCTAGCGGAAGCACAGATACGCAGTATTTT; CDR3: CASSWSSGSTDTQYF
D: TRBD1; J: TRBJ1-4; size: .; V: TRBV5-1; DNA: TGCGCCAGCAGCTTGACCGGGACAGGGGATGAAAAACTGTTTTTT; CDR3: CASSLTGTGDEKLFF
D: TRBD2; J: TRBJ2-1; size: .; V: TRBV4-3; DNA: TGCGCCAGCAGCCAAGATTTGACGGGAGGGCCGGCAGATGAGCAGTTCTTC; CDR3: CASSQDLTGGPADEQFF
D: .; J: TRBJ2-5; size: .; V: TRBV5-1; DNA: TGCGCCAGCAGCCTACTTCAAGAGACCCAGTACTTC; CDR3: CASSLLQETQYF
D: TRBD2; J: TRBJ2-1; size: .; V: TRBV11-2; DNA: TGTGCCAGCAGCGTCGGGACTAGCGGGGGATACAATGAGCAGTTCTTC; CDR3: CASSVGTSGGYNEQFF
D: TRBD1; J: TRBJ2-1; size: .; V: TRBV2; DNA: TGTGCCAGCGGACCCCGGGGACAGGGGGCGAATGAGCAGTTCTTC; CDR3: CASGPRGQGANEQFF
D: TRBD2; J: TRBJ2-1; size: .; V: TRBV5-1; DNA: TGCGCCAGCAGCTTGGCCGGGACTAGCGGGAGGGCCAAAGCTAATGAGCAGTTCTTC; CDR3: CASSLAGTSGRAKANEQFF
D: TRBD1; J: TRBJ1-4; size: .; V: TRBV25-1; DNA: TGTGCCAGCGGAGGGACAGCTAATGAAAAACTGTTTTTT; CDR3: CASGGTANEKLFF
D: TRBD1; J: TRBJ1-6; size: .; V: TRBV13; DNA: TGTGCCAGCCGGACAGGGTATAATTCACCCCTCCACTTT; CDR3: CASRTGYNSPLHF
D: .; J: TRBJ2-5; size: .; V: TRBV5-6; DNA: TGTGCCAGCAGCTCGCCTGGACTCGCAGAGACCCAGTACTTC; CDR3: CASSSPGLAETQYF
D: TRBD2; J: TRBJ2-1; size: .; V: TRBV4-1; DNA: TGCGCCAGCAGCTCGAGCGGGACTAGCGGGAAAAATGAGCAGTTCTTC; CDR3: CASSSSGTSGKNEQFF
D: .; J: TRBJ2-2; size: .; V: TRBV10-3; DNA: TGTGCCATCAGTGAGTCCACAATCGGGGCCGGGGAGCTGTTTTTT; CDR3: CAISESTIGAGELFF
D: .; J: TRBJ2-6; size: .; V: TRBV7-9; DNA: TGTGCCAGCAGCAGCCTTGACAGGATCTCTGGGGCCAACGTCCTGACTTTC; CDR3: CASSSLDRISGANVLTF
D: TRBD2; J: TRBJ2-1; size: once; V: TRBV3-1/TRBV3-2; DNA: TGTGCCAGCAGCCCGCCTAGCGGCTACAATGAGCAGTTCTTC; CDR3: CASSPPSGYNEQFF
D: TRBD1; J: TRBJ1-2; size: once; V: TRBV5-1; DNA: TGCGCCAGCAGCCCTTCCGGACAGGGGGCTTTTGGGTACACCTTC; CDR3: CASSPSGQGAFGYTF
D: .; J: TRBJ2-1; size: .; V: TRBV12-3/TRBV12-4; DNA: TGTGCCAGCAGTCAGCGAATACGCAATGAGCAGTTCTTC; CDR3: CASSQRIRNEQFF
D: TRBD2; J: TRBJ2-1; size: .; V: TRBV12-5; DNA: TGTGCTAGTGGTTTAGGCGGGCGGGGGACCTACAATGAGCAGTTCTTC; CDR3: CASGLGGRGTYNEQFF
D: TRBD1; J: TRBJ1-4; size: .; V: TRBV13; DNA: TGTGCCAGCAGCTTTACGAGGGACAGACAGGAGACTAATGAAAAACTGTTTTTT; CDR3: CASSFTRDRQETNEKLFF
D: .; J: TRBJ2-1; size: .; V: TRBV7-9; DNA: TGTGCCAGCAGCTTAGAACGTACAGGGCCAAAAACCAATGAGCAGTTCTTC; CDR3: CASSLERTGPKTNEQFF
D: .; J: TRBJ1-5; size: .; V: TRBV19; DNA: TGTGCCAGTAGTGTCCTAGGGGTTAGCAATCAGCCCCAGCATTTT; CDR3: CASSVLGVSNQPQHF
D: TRBD1; J: TRBJ2-2; size: .; V: TRBV25-1; DNA: TGTGCCAGCGGTGACAGGGGGTTGACCGGGGAGCTGTTTTTT; CDR3: CASGDRGLTGELFF
D: TRBD2; J: TRBJ2-2; size: .; V: TRBV30; DNA: TGTGCCTGGGGGGAGGGACTAGCGGGAGACGGCACCGGGGAGCTGTTTTTT; CDR3: CAWGEGLAGDGTGELFF
D: TRBD1; J: TRBJ2-2; size: .; V: TRBV9; DNA: TGTGCCAGCAGCCCCCGACAGGGCTACACCGGGGAGCTGTTTTTT; CDR3: CASSPRQGYTGELFF
D: .; J: TRBJ2-2; size: .; V: TRBV9; DNA: TGTGCCAGCAGCGTAGTTGGACAACTTAACACCGGGGAGCTGTTTTTT; CDR3: CASSVVGQLNTGELFF
D: .; J: TRBJ2-5; size: .; V: TRBV24-1; DNA: TGTGCCACCAGTGATTCACCGCAACTAGAGACCCAGTACTTC; CDR3: CATSDSPQLETQYF
D: .; J: TRBJ2-2; size: .; V: TRBV3-1/TRBV3-2; DNA: TGTGCCAGCAGCCAAGTGGCTAGCGACAACACCGGGGAGCTGTTTTTT; CDR3: CASSQVASDNTGELFF
D: TRBD1; J: TRBJ1-2; size: .; V: TRBV28; DNA: TGTGTCAGCCACTCGGGGACAGGCTATGGCTACACCTTC; CDR3: CVSHSGTGYGYTF
D: .; J: TRBJ2-4; size: .; V: TRBV28; DNA: TGTGCCAGCAGTTTCGGGGAGTTCGGAAACATTCAGTACTTC; CDR3: CASSFGEFGNIQYF
D: .; J: TRBJ1-6; size: .; V: TRBV11-2; DNA: TGTGCCAGCAGCTTAGATCAGTTGATTTATAATTCACCCCTCCACTTT; CDR3: CASSLDQLIYNSPLHF
D: .; J: TRBJ1-4; size: .; V: TRBV11-2; DNA: TGTGCCAGCAGCTTCTCGGGTTTTGAGGCTAATGAAAAACTGTTTTTT; CDR3: CASSFSGFEANEKLFF
D: .; J: TRBJ2-2; size: .; V: TRBV2; DNA: TGTGCCAGCAGGCTAGACGTCGGCGGGGAGCTGTTTTTT; CDR3: CASRLDVGGELFF
D: TRBD2; J: TRBJ2-1; size: .; V: TRBV20-1; DNA: TGCAGTGCTAGTGACCTTCGCGGGACTAGCGGGGGGTTCTTC; CDR3: CSASDLRGTSGGFF
D: .; J: TRBJ1-2; size: .; V: TRBV12-3/TRBV12-4; DNA: TGTGCCAGCAGTTTAATGAGTGGCTACACCTTC; CDR3: CASSLMSGYTF
D: TRBD2; J: TRBJ2-1; size: .; V: TRBV12-5; DNA: TGTGCTAGTGGTTTGACTAGCGGGAGGGCCTACAATGAGCAGTTCTTC; CDR3: CASGLTSGRAYNEQFF
D: .; J: TRBJ1-2; size: .; V: TRBV6-5; DNA: TGTGCCAGCAGTTACGGGGGGGCGGTGATCTATGGCTACACCTTC; CDR3: CASSYGGAVIYGYTF
D: TRBD1; J: TRBJ1-2; size: .; V: TRBV6-5; DNA: TGTGCCAGCAGTCGGACAGGGGCCGGGTATGGCTACACCTTC; CDR3: CASSRTGAGYGYTF
D: .; J: TRBJ1-5; size: .; V: TRBV19; DNA: TGTGCCACGGACTTGGGGGGTCAGCCCCAGCATTTT; CDR3: CATDLGGQPQHF
D: TRBD2; J: TRBJ2-2; size: .; V: TRBV10-2; DNA: TGCGCCACTGGGACTAGCGGGAGTGCCGGGGAGCTGTTTTTT; CDR3: CATGTSGSAGELFF
D: .; J: TRBJ2-2; size: .; V: TRBV28; DNA: TGTGCCAGCAGTTTTCGGGGGAACACCGGGGAGCTGTTTTTT; CDR3: CASSFRGNTGELFF
D: .; J: TRBJ2-5; size: once; V: TRBV11-3; DNA: TGTGCCAGCAGCCGCATCCAGCAACTAGAAGAGACCCAGTACTTC; CDR3: CASSRIQQLEETQYF
D: .; J: TRBJ1-2; size: .; V: TRBV11-2; DNA: TGTGCCAGCAGCTTACGGGGAGGCTACACCTTC; CDR3: CASSLRGGYTF